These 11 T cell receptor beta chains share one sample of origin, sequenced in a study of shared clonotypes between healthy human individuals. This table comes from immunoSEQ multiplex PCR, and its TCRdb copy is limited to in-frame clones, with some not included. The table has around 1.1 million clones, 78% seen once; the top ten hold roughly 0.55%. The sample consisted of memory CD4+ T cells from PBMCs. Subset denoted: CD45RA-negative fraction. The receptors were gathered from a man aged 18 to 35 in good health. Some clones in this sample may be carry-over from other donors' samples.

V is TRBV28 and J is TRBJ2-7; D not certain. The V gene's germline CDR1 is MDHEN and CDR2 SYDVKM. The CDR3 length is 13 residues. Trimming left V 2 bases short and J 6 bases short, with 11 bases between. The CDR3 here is CASSLPSVGEQYF. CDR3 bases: TGTGCCAGCAGTTTACCAAGCGTCGGCGAGCAGTACTTC.

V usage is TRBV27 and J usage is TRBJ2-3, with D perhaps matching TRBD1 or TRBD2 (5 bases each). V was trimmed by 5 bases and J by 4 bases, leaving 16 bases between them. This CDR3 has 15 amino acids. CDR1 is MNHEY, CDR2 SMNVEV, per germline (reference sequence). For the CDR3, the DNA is TGTGCCAGCAGTGCAGGGCCTCCGAGGGCAGATACGCAGTATTTT. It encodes CASSAGPPRADTQYF.

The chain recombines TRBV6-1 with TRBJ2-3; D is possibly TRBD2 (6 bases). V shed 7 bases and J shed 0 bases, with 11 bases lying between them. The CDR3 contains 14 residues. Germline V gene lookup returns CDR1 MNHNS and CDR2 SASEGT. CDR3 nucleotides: TGTGCCAGCAACTGGGGGAGGAGCACAGATACGCAGTATTTT. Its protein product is CASNWGRSTDTQYF.

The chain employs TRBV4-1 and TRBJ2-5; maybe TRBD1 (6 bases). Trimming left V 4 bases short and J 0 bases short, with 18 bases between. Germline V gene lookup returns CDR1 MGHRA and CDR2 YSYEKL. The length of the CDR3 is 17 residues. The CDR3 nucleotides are TGCGCCAGCAGCCCCAGGGGCGGAGCGAGGTACCAAGAGACCCAGTACTTC. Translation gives CASSPRGGARYQETQYF.

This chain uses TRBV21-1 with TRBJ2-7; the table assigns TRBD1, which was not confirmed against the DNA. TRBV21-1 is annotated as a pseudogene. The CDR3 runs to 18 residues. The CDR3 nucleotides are TGTGCCAGCAGCATAAGACAGAACAGGGCCGATATCCGTTACGAGCAGTACTTC. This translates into CASSIRQNRADIRYEQYF.

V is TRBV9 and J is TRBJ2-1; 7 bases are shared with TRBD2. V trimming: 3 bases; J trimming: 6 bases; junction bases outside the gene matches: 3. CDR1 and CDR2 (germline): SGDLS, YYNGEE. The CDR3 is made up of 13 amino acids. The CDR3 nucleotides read TGTGCCAGCAGCGCCGGGACTATCAATGAGCAGTTCTTC. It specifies CASSAGTINEQFF.

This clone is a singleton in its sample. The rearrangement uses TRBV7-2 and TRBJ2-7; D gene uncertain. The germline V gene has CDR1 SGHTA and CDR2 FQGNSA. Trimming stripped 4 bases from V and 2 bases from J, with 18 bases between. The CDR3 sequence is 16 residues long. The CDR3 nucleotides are TGTGCCAGCAGCTCTTTCGACGTAACTGGAACCTACGAGCAGTACTTC. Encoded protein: CASSSFDVTGTYEQYF.

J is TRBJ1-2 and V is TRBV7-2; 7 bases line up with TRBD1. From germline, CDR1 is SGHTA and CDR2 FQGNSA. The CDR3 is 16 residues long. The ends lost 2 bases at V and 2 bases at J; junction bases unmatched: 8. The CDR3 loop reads CASSLTQGNPNYGYTF. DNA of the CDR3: TGTGCCAGCAGCTTAACACAGGGGAACCCCAACTATGGCTACACCTTC.

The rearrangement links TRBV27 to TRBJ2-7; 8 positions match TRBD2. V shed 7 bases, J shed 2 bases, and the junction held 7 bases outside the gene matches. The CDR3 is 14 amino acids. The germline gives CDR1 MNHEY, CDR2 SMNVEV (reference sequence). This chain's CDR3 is CASKLTSATYEQYF. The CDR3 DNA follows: TGTGCCAGCAAATTGACTAGCGCGACCTACGAGCAGTACTTC.

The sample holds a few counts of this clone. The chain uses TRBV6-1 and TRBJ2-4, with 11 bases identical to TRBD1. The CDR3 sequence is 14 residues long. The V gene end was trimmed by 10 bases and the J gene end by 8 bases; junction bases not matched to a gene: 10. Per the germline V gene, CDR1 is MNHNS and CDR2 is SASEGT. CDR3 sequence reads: CATRTGGLGDIQYF. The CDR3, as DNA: TGTGCCACGAGGACAGGGGGCCTGGGAGACATTCAGTACTTC.

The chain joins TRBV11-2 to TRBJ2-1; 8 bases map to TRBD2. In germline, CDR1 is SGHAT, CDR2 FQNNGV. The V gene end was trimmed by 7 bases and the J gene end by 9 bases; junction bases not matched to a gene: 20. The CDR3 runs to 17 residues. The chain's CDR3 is CASTLRAGVPGGLEQFF. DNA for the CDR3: TGTGCCAGCACTCTACGAGCGGGAGTCCCGGGTGGGCTTGAGCAGTTCTTC.